This T cell receptor beta chain derives from a study of blood T cells in healthy people across ages. This CDR3 has 15 residues. The V and J ends lost 2 bases and 11 bases respectively, with 19 bases between them. The use of a sample-barcoded 5' primer and a J-beta primer mix characterized a second PCR of roughly 6 to 11 cycles. TCRdb redid the calling of the 5' RACE reads with MiXCR, one entry per CDR3 protein. The table includes some 1.7 million distinct CDR3 sequences, 28% detected once. Whole-study findings and limits: Shifts in expanded clonotypes may have been confounded by donor CMV status, which was unknown.

On this clonotype itself: Its antigen is not identified.

The rearrangement links TRBV12-3 or TRBV12-4 to TRBJ2-1; D gene ambiguous. The TCR sequence derives from a woman in her twenties or thirties in good health. The sequencing sample was made of blood. The CDR3 loop is CASSLSNSRLSKQFF. The CDR3 DNA reads as TGTGCCAGCAGTTTATCGAACAGCCGCCTTTCTAAGCAGTTCTTC.